This entry concerns a single T cell receptor (beta chain). Trimming took 5 bases from V and 6 from J, leaving 14 bases between them. This CDR3 has 13 amino acids. Germline CDR1 KGHSH, CDR2 LQKENI. The sample originates from a study of T cell repertoires in cytomegalovirus infection. TCRdb independently ran MiXCR on the reads; one entry per CDR3 protein. The repertoire has a few hundred thousand distinct CDR3 sequences, 26% of them found once; the top ten carry about 12%. The sample was PBMCs. The gene calls are TRBV18 and TRBJ2-7; D gene ambiguous. This clonotype was sampled from a human donor in good health (CMV status not recorded). Some clones in this sample may be carry-over from other donors' samples. CDR3 protein: CASSGPFSGEQYF. The DNA for the CDR3 is TGTGCCAGCTCAGGACCCTTTTCTGGCGAGCAGTACTTC. Combining the CDR3 with reference TRBV18 and TRBJ2-7 gives the whole variable domain NAGVMQNPRHLVRRRGQEARLRCSPMKGHSHVYWYRQLPEEGLKFMVYLQKENIIDESGMPKERFSAEFPKEGPSILRIQQVVRGDSAAYFCASSGPFSGEQYFGPGTRLTVT.